These T cell receptor beta chains were read from a single sample in a study of blood T cell repertoires in COVID-19. TCRdb's table, derived via immunoSEQ multiplex PCR, lists solely in-frame clones and lacks some. The sample consists of 25,000 to 35,000 clones, over 75% of them appearing once. Source material: peripheral blood. The source of these receptors is a man older than 75 with active COVID-19. Both conserved end residues are part of each CDR3. Fields, in order: CDR3 protein, V gene.

CASSSATSGILF TRBV11-3
CASSPQGGRDEQYF TRBV18
CASSHVQQGNTEAFF TRBV4-3
CASTGTGVKGSGNTIYF TRBV7-9
CASSLGDRGSSYEQYF TRBV5-1
CASSYTTGSPLHF TRBV6-5
CATSRDGQGGSPLHF TRBV15
CASSPGTGRMNTEAFF TRBV28
CASGSGARAEAFF TRBV28
CASSATTGSPYGYTF TRBV9
CASSLDRSGYTF TRBV5-1
CASSEVTPADTQYF TRBV2
CASSSVGGAGHSQYF TRBV28
CASSLVGTGNTIYF TRBV5-1
CATSRDPGRNSGNTIYF TRBV15
CASSGGLEGNTIYF TRBV7-9
CASRGDRGIGETQYF TRBV2
CASSYNQGDGYTF TRBV7-6
CASSQQGTGWQETQYF TRBV21-1
CASSRDSWSSYNEQFF TRBV7-3
CASRTGTENTEAFF TRBV7-8